This TCR beta chain was recorded in a study of T cell repertoires in cytomegalovirus infection. About the study: CMV infection and matching HLA type were both indicated by public TCR beta signatures. Broader study findings: Cumulative frequency (of public TCR beta family members) identified carriers of CMV plus the relevant HLA. Dominating the ex vivo response were TCR beta clonotypes that were CMV-specific and HLA-C-restricted.

MiXCR, run by TCRdb on the reads, gives a single entry per CDR3 protein. The sample holds some 940,000 distinct CDR3 sequences; around 31% are singletons and the top ten take roughly an eighth. This clonotype was observed a handful of times. Its specificity is unknown. Trimming cost V 0 bases and J 4 bases, with 14 bases left between them. The CDR3 has 16 amino acids. CDR1 and CDR2 from the germline V gene are MNHNY and SVGAGI (reference sequence). This clonotype was obtained from a human donor in good health (CMV status not recorded). Some clones in this sample may be carry-over from other donors' samples. Material: cultured CD8+ T cells from PBMCs, obtained from culture after CMV antigen stimulation. This chain uses TRBV6-6 with TRBJ2-3; TRBD1 might be the D (5 bases). The CDR3: CASSYSMGRGADTQYF. In nucleotides, the CDR3 is TGTGCCAGCAGTTACTCGATGGGTAGGGGCGCAGATACGCAGTATTTT.